The 20 T cell receptor beta chains below were found in one sample sequenced in a study of T cells in narcolepsy. Method: immunoSEQ multiplex PCR; TCRdb's copy keeps in-frame clones and lacks some. The top ten clones hold more than 10% of a sample with tens of thousands of clones, 50% to 65% of them seen once. The sample was memory (CD45RA-) CD4+ T cells from blood. The receptors were sampled from a human donor in good health.

This clone was picked up a small number of times. The chain is built from TRBV2 and TRBJ1-1; no definite D call. This CDR3 has 14 amino acids. V gave up 2 bases and J gave up 2 bases, with 9 bases separating them. Germline CDR1 and CDR2: SNHLY and FYNNEI. The CDR3: CASSELLGNTEAFF. DNA for the CDR3: TGTGCCAGCAGTGAACTTTTGGGAAACACTGAAGCTTTCTTT.

The chain couples TRBV28 to TRBJ1-6, with D uncertain. CDR1 and CDR2 (germline): MDHEN, SYDVKM. The V end was cut by 4 bases, the J end by 2 bases, with 15 bases between. The CDR3 extends over 17 amino acids. The CDR3 coding sequence is TGTGCCAGCAGTTCCGTGGAAGGTGACACCTATAATTCACCCCTCCACTTT. It is translated as CASSSVEGDTYNSPLHF.

This clone was observed a few times. The chain recombines TRBV5-1 with TRBJ2-5, with 9 bases fitting TRBD2. After removal of 5 bases from V and 2 bases from J, the junction contained 4 bases not matched to a gene. Germline CDR1 reads SGHRS; CDR2 reads YFSETQ. The CDR3 is 14 amino acids. CDR3 bases: TGCGCCAGCAGGCCCCTAGCGGGGCAAGAGACCCAGTACTTC. It is translated as CASRPLAGQETQYF.

V is TRBV2 and J is TRBJ1-1; D perhaps matches TRBD1 (5 bases). V lost 4 bases, J lost 2 bases, and 8 bases lay in between. Germline loops: CDR1 SNHLY, CDR2 FYNNEI. There are 13 residues in the CDR3. The CDR3 sequence: CASSGDANTEAFF. CDR3 sequence (DNA): TGTGCCAGCAGTGGGGACGCTAACACTGAAGCTTTCTTT. The whole variable domain, filled in from reference TRBV2 and TRBJ1-1, reads EPEVTQTPSHQVTQMGQEVILRCVPISNHLYFYWYRQILGQKVEFLVSFYNNEISEKSEIFDDQFSVERPDGSNFTLKIRSTKLEDSAMYFCASSGDANTEAFFGQGTRLTVV.

The rearrangement joins TRBV27 to TRBJ2-2; D gene ambiguous. Per germline, CDR1 MNHEY and CDR2 SMNVEV (reference sequence). This CDR3 is built from 12 residues. The V and J ends lost 6 bases and 3 bases respectively, with 5 bases between them. The DNA for the CDR3 is TGTGCCAGCAGGACGTACACCGGGGAGCTGTTTTTT. Translation gives CASRTYTGELFF.

The genes are TRBV5-1 and TRBJ2-1; D uncertain. Germline V gives CDR1 SGHRS, CDR2 YFSETQ. V was clipped by 0 bases and J by 4 bases, with 14 bases between them. The CDR3 covers 16 residues. CDR3 in amino acids: CASSLDGITTYNEQFF. In DNA, the CDR3 is TGCGCCAGCAGCTTGGATGGGATCACCACTTACAATGAGCAGTTCTTC.

This clone occurred once. The chain carries TRBV9 and TRBJ2-2; no clear D. CDR3 size: 14 residues. Germline V CDR1 and CDR2: SGDLS, YYNGEE. V was cut by 3 bases and J by 5 bases, with 11 bases left in between. For the CDR3, the DNA is TGTGCCAGCAGCGGTTCCTTCGGGACCGGGGAGCTGTTTTTT. Translation gives CASSGSFGTGELFF.

V usage is TRBV5-1 and J usage is TRBJ2-3, with 7 bases that match TRBD2. CDR3 length: 14 residues. J was trimmed by 1 base and V by 5 bases; bases with no gene match: 4. Germline V gene sequence: CDR1 SGHRS, CDR2 YFSETQ. The CDR3: CASSWEGRTDTQYF. CDR3 nucleotide sequence: TGCGCCAGCAGTTGGGAGGGCCGCACAGATACGCAGTATTTT.

This clone was detected only a few times. The rearrangement uses TRBV7-2 and TRBJ1-3, with 8 positions matching TRBD1. Germline V gene lookup returns CDR1 SGHTA and CDR2 FQGNSA. This CDR3 contains 16 residues. Trimming at V came to 4 bases and at J to 3 bases, leaving 8 bases not matched to a gene. The CDR3 DNA reads TGTGCCAGCAGCTCCGCTTCAGGGGGCGGTGGAAACACCATATATTTT. It translates to CASSSASGGGGNTIYF.

A few counts support this clone. The genes are TRBV7-9 and TRBJ2-7, with D hard to call. V dropped 1 base and J dropped 2 bases, with 6 bases sitting between them. CDR1 is SEHNR and CDR2 is FQNEAQ in the germline V gene (reference sequence). This CDR3 is built from 13 residues. The CDR3 DNA follows: TGTGCCAGCAGCTTAGGGTCGGCCTACGAGCAGTACTTC. It specifies CASSLGSAYEQYF.

V gene TRBV10-3 combines with J gene TRBJ2-2, with D possibly TRBD2 on 5 matching bases. Germline V gene lookup returns CDR1 ENHRY and CDR2 SYGVKD. The CDR3 totals 14 residues. Trimming removed 10 bases at V and 1 base at J, with 13 bases between. DNA for the CDR3: TGTGCCACAATGAGGGAAGTGAACACCGGGGAGCTGTTTTTT. Amino acids: CATMREVNTGELFF.

This clone was seen only a few times. The chain has TRBV6-1 and TRBJ1-4; 7 nucleotides match TRBD1. The CDR3 is 14 residues long. Trimming took 6 bases from V and 7 from J; bases not matched to a gene: 8. Germline lookup yields CDR1 MNHNS and CDR2 SASEGT. In DNA form, the CDR3 reads TGTGCCAGCAGAACACAGGGGTTGCGTGAAAAACTGTTTTTT. Its translation is CASRTQGLREKLFF.

The chain combines TRBV7-2 with TRBJ1-2; D call uncertain. Germline CDR1 SGHTA, CDR2 FQGNSA. The CDR3 runs 13 residues. V was trimmed by 5 bases and J by 6 bases, leaving 13 bases between them. DNA of the CDR3: TGTGCCAGCAGCCCATTCCCCCGGGATGGCTACACCTTC. Its protein is CASSPFPRDGYTF. The variable domain in full, with the rest retrieved from reference TRBV7-2 and TRBJ1-2, is GAGVSQSPSNKVTEKGKDVELRCDPISGHTALYWYRQSLGQGLEFLIYFQGNSAPDKSGLPSDRFSAERTGGSVSTLTIQRTQQEDSAVYLCASSPFPRDGYTFGSGTRLTVV.

The chain carries TRBV7-9 and TRBJ1-1; 10 nucleotides align to TRBD1. The junction had 6 bases not matched to a gene; V was cut back by 6 bases and J by 11 bases. Germline lookup yields CDR1 SEHNR and CDR2 FQNEAQ (reference sequence). The CDR3 is 12 amino acids. The DNA for the CDR3 is TGTGCCAGCAGTAGAGGACAGGGGGGTGCTTTCTTT. Translated, it gives CASSRGQGGAFF.

V gene TRBV6-5 combines with J gene TRBJ1-4, with no clear D. The ends were cut back, 4 bases at V and 0 bases at J, with 6 bases in the middle. This CDR3 is built from 14 residues. Germline V gene lookup returns CDR1 MNHEY and CDR2 SVGAGI. The CDR3 is CASSWIATNEKLFF. The CDR3 nucleotides are TGTGCCAGCAGTTGGATCGCAACTAATGAAAAACTGTTTTTT.

The genes are TRBV4-2 and TRBJ2-5; D might be TRBD1 (6 bases). This CDR3 is 14 amino acids long. Per germline, CDR1 LGHNA and CDR2 YNFKEQ. V lost 4 bases to trimming and J lost 5 bases, with 14 bases between them. Here the CDR3 reads CASSLSGAGETQYF. For the CDR3, the DNA is TGTGCCAGCAGCCTTTCAGGGGCAGGGGAGACCCAGTACTTC.

Relative to its sample, this clone is medium-sized. The rearrangement links TRBV6-1 to TRBJ2-7; no reliable D call. The CDR3 has 13 amino acids. Germline-derived CDR1 and CDR2 are MNHNS and SASEGT. Trimming shortened V by 7 bases and J by 0 bases, and 10 bases separated the two germline ends. The CDR3 here is CASIREPSYEQYF. In nucleotides, the CDR3 is TGTGCCAGCATCCGAGAGCCCTCCTACGAGCAGTACTTC.

A single count supports this clone. The rearrangement joins TRBV28 to TRBJ1-4, with D unclear. Deletions cut 6 bases from V and 0 bases from J, with 5 bases between. The CDR3 is made up of 13 amino acids. CDR1 is MDHEN, CDR2 SYDVKM, per germline. The CDR3 loop reads CASRDATNEKLFF. The CDR3 bases are TGTGCCAGCAGGGACGCAACTAATGAAAAACTGTTTTTT.

On this clone: Because the CDR3's place on the DNA is in doubt, the DNA is left out and the CDR3 is given as listed by TCRdb. V usage is TRBV12-1 and J usage is TRBJ2-5; TRBD2 is taken as the D call from the table, unchecked against the DNA. TRBV12-1 is flagged as a pseudogene. The CDR3 is 14 residues long, counting both termini. CDR3 sequence reads: CASSFYYPCETQYF.

This clone was counted a single time. The J gene is TRBJ2-7, the V gene TRBV30, with D possibly being TRBD1 (6 bases). This CDR3 contains 14 residues. Germline values: CDR1 GTSNPN, CDR2 SVGIG (reference sequence). With 3 bases removed from V and 1 base from J, the gap between germline ends came to 13 bases. For the CDR3, the DNA is TGTGCCTGGAGGGAAAGGACAGTGTCCTACGAGCAGTACTTC. This codes for CAWRERTVSYEQYF.